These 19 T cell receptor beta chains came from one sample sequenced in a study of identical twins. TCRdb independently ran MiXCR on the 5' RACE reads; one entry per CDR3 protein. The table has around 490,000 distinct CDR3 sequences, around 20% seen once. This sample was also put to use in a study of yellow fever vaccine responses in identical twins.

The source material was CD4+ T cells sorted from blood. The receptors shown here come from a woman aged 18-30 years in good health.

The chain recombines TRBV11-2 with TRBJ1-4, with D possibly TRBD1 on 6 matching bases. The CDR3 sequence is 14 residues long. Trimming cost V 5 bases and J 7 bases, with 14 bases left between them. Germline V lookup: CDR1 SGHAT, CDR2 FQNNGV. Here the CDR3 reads CASSATGGGEKLFF. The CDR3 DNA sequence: TGTGCCAGCAGCGCCACGGGGGGCGGTGAAAAACTGTTTTTT.

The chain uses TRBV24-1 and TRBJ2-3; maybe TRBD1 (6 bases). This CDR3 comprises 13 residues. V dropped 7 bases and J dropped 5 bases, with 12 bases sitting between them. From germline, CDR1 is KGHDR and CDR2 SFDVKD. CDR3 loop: CATRGGMGDTQYF. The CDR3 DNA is TGTGCCACCAGAGGGGGAATGGGAGATACGCAGTATTTT.

The CDR3 region has the DNA TGTGCCAGCGGCGACAGGGTGCTAGGCTACACCTTC. Its translation is CASGDRVLGYTF. This rearrangement joins TRBV12-3 or TRBV12-4 to TRBJ1-2; 7 bases align to TRBD1. The CDR3 totals 12 residues. The V gene end was trimmed by 8 bases and the J gene end by 8 bases; junction bases not matched to a gene: 8.

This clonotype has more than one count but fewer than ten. This chain's CDR3 is CASSPGQINYGYTF. As DNA, the CDR3 is TGTGCCAGCAGCCCAGGACAGATTAACTATGGCTACACCTTC. The rearrangement links TRBV12-3 or TRBV12-4 to TRBJ1-2, with D maybe TRBD1 (6 bases). V was shortened by 6 bases and J by 1 base, with 12 bases between the two germline ends. CDR3 length equals 14 residues.

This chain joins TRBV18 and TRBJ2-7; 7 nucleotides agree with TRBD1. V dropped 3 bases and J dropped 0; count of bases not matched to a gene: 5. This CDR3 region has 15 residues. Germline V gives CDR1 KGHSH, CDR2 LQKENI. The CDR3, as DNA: TGTGCCAGCTCACCCCCGGGACAGCTCTCCTACGAGCAGTACTTC. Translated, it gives CASSPPGQLSYEQYF.

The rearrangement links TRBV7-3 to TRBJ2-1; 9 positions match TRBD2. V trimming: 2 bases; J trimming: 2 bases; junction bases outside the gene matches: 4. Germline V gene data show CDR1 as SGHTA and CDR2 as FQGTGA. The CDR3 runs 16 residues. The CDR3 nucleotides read TGTGCCAGCAGCTTAGGGCGGGAGGGCCCCTACAATGAGCAGTTCTTC. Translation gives CASSLGREGPYNEQFF.

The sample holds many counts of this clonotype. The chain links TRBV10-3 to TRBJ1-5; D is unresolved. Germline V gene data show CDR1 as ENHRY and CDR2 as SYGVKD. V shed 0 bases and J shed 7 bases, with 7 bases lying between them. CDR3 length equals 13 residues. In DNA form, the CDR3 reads TGTGCCATCAGTGAGTCTACAGTCCAGCCCCAGCATTTT. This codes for CAISESTVQPQHF.

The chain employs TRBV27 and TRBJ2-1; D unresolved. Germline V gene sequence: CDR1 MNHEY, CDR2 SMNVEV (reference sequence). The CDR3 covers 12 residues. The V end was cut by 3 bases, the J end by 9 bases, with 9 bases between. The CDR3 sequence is CASSFLKGEQFF. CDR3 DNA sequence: TGTGCCAGCAGTTTTTTAAAGGGTGAGCAGTTCTTC.

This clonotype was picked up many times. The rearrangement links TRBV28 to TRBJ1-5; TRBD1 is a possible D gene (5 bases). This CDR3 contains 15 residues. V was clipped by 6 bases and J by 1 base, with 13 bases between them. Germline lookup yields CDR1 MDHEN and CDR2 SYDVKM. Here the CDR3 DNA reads TGTGCCAGCAGGCCTTGGGACGAGAGCAATCAGCCCCAGCATTTT. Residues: CASRPWDESNQPQHF.

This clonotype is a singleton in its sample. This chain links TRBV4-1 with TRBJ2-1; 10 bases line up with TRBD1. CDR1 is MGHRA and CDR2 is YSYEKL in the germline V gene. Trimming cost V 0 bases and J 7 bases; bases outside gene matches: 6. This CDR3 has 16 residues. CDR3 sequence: CASSQDVGQGMNEQFF. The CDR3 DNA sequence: TGCGCCAGCAGCCAAGATGTGGGACAGGGGATGAATGAGCAGTTCTTC.

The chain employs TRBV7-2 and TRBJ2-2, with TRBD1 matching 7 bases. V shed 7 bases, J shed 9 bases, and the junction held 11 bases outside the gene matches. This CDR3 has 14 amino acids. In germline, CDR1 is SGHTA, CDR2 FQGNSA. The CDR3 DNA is TGTGCCAGCAACCCTAGCACAGGGGACCGGGAGCTGTTTTTT. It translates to CASNPSTGDRELFF.

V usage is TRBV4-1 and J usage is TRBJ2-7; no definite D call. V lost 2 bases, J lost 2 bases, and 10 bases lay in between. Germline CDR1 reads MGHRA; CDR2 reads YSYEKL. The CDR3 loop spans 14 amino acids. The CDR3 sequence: CASSQPAQPYEQYF. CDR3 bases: TGCGCCAGCAGCCAACCCGCCCAGCCCTACGAGCAGTACTTC.

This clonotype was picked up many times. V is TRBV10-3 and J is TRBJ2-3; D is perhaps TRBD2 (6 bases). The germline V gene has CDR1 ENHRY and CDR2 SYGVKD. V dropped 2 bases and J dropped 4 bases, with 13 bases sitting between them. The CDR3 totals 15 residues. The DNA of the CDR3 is TGTGCCATCAGTGAGCCCCCGGGAGCTCCAGATACGCAGTATTTT. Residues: CAISEPPGAPDTQYF.

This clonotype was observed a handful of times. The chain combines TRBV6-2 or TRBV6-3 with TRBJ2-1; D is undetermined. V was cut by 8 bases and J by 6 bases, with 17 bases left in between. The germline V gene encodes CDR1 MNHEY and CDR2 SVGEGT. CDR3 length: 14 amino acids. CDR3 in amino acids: CASCFDYSPNEQFF. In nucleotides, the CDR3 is TGTGCCAGCTGCTTTGATTACTCCCCCAATGAGCAGTTCTTC.

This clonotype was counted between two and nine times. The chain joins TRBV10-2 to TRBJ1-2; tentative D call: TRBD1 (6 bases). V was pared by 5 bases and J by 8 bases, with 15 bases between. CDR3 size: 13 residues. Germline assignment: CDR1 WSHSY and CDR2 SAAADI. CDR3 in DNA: TGCGCCAGCAGTCCCCCTGGCCAGGGGGGCTACACCTTC. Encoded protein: CASSPPGQGGYTF.

DNA for the CDR3: TGTGCCAGCTCACCACTTACGACGGATTCCTACGAGCAGTACTTC. This encodes CASSPLTTDSYEQYF. The rearrangement joins TRBV18 to TRBJ2-7; D not resolved. This CDR3 comprises 15 residues. Germline CDR1 reads KGHSH; CDR2 reads LQKENI. The V end lost 1 base, the J end lost 1 base, and 11 bases lay between the germline ends.

The CDR3 spells CASSLLGGDSSYEQYF. As DNA, the CDR3 is TGCGCCAGCAGCCTTTTAGGGGGTGACAGCTCCTACGAGCAGTACTTC. The rearrangement joins TRBV5-1 to TRBJ2-7, with D maybe TRBD1 (6 bases). Germline V gene sequence: CDR1 SGHRS, CDR2 YFSETQ. V dropped 4 bases and J dropped 0 bases, with 17 bases sitting between them. The CDR3 spans 16 residues.

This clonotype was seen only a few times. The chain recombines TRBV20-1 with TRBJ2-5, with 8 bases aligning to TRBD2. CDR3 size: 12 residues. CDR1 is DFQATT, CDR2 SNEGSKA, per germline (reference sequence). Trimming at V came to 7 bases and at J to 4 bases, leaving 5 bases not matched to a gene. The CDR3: CSVRLAGETQYF. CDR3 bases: TGCAGTGTTAGGCTAGCGGGAGAGACCCAGTACTTC.

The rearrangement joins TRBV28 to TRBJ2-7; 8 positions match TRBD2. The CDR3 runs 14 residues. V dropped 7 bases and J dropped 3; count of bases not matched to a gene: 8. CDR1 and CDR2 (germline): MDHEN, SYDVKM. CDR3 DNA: TGTGCCAGCACCCCGGGCGGGGGGCACTACGAGCAGTACGTC. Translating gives CASTPGGGHYEQYV.